These 27 T cell receptor beta chains originate from one sample sequenced in a study of cytomegalovirus exposure and HLA in healthy donors. 13 Jbeta primers and 60 Vbeta primers were used for the PCR. TCRdb's table, derived via immunoSEQ multiplex PCR, lists solely in-frame clones and lacks some. The repertoire holds over 85,000 clones, 60% to 80% seen once, with around 3.6% in the top ten. The material sequenced was PBMCs. These receptors all stem from a middle-aged man in good health and CMV-seronegative.

This clone was picked up a small number of times. V gene TRBV5-6 combines with J gene TRBJ1-5; no clear D. V lost 4 bases and J lost 3, with 11 bases in between. CDR1 is SGHDT and CDR2 is YYEEEE in the germline V gene. The CDR3 has 14 residues. CDR3 loop: CASSVYSNNQPQHF. In DNA form, the CDR3 reads TGTGCCAGCAGCGTATACTCAAACAATCAGCCCCAGCATTTT.

DNA of the CDR3: TGCGCCAGCAGGAGTCTAGCGGGAGCCACAGATACGCAGTATTTT. This gives the protein CASRSLAGATDTQYF. This chain connects TRBV5-1 to TRBJ2-3; 10 bases are a match to TRBD2. V lost 5 bases, J lost 2 bases, and 5 bases stayed unmatched. This CDR3 has 15 amino acids. CDR1 and CDR2 from the germline V gene are SGHRS and YFSETQ.

This chain joins TRBV6-5 and TRBJ2-3, with unresolved D. The CDR3 length is 14 residues. Germline V gene sequence: CDR1 MNHEY, CDR2 SVGAGI. V was clipped by 1 base and J by 0 bases, with 5 bases between them. CDR3 amino acids: CASSYWRSTDTQYF. The CDR3 DNA reads as TGTGCCAGCAGTTACTGGAGAAGCACAGATACGCAGTATTTT.

The chain uses TRBV7-9 and TRBJ2-7; 8 bases map to TRBD1. V shed 5 bases and J 12 bases; nucleotides not matched to a gene: 12. Per the germline V gene, CDR1 is SEHNR and CDR2 is FQNEAQ (reference sequence). This CDR3 contains 13 residues. The CDR3 nucleotides read TGTGCCAGCAGCGACCTCATCCCGGGACAGGCGTACTTC. Protein: CASSDLIPGQAYF.

This clone was recorded once. V is TRBV10-3 and J is TRBJ1-3; 7 nucleotides match TRBD1. J was trimmed by 1 base and V by 3 bases; bases with no gene match: 6. The CDR3 is made up of 16 amino acids. From germline, CDR1 is ENHRY and CDR2 SYGVKD. The CDR3 nucleotides read TGTGCCATCAGTGATACAGGGGTTGGGTCTGGAAACACCATATATTTT. Its translation: CAISDTGVGSGNTIYF.

The chain links TRBV21-1 to TRBJ1-5; the D call TRBD1 from the table was never checked on the DNA. TRBV21-1 is a known pseudogene. The CDR3 has 23 residues. The CDR3 nucleotides read TGTGCCAGCAGCAAAGTCTATGGTTGGGGCGCCCGAGGGACAGCTAGGCTAAATCAGCCCCAGCATTTT. Translating gives CASSKVYGWGARGTARLNQPQHF.

The chain carries TRBV28 and TRBJ1-5, with D possibly TRBD1 on 6 matching bases. With 2 bases removed from V and 3 bases from J, the gap between germline ends came to 14 bases. The CDR3 runs to 16 residues. The germline V gene encodes CDR1 MDHEN and CDR2 SYDVKM. The CDR3 here is CASSLITGQFNQPQHF. In nucleotides, the CDR3 is TGTGCCAGCAGTTTAATAACTGGACAGTTCAATCAGCCCCAGCATTTT.

This chain joins TRBV11-1 and TRBJ1-2; the match to TRBD1 covers 8 bases. The ends lost 0 bases at V and 4 bases at J; junction bases unmatched: 7. From germline, CDR1 is SGHAT and CDR2 FQDESV (reference sequence). CDR3 length equals 16 residues. CDR3 amino acids: CASSLAPGQAIYGYTF. CDR3 DNA sequence: TGTGCCAGCAGCTTAGCTCCGGGACAGGCGATCTATGGCTACACCTTC.

The chain uses TRBV6-4 and TRBJ1-1; a possible D gene is TRBD1 (5 bases). V lost 10 bases and J 1 base, leaving 13 bases between the germline ends. The germline V gene has CDR1 MRHNA and CDR2 SNTAGT. There are 13 residues in the CDR3. The CDR3 here is CATRDRENTEAFF. The CDR3 coding sequence is TGTGCCACCAGGGACCGAGAGAACACTGAAGCTTTCTTT.

This clone was seen a single time. The V and J genes are TRBV5-6 and TRBJ1-3; 7 positions agree with TRBD1. Germline values: CDR1 SGHDT, CDR2 YYEEEE. The CDR3 is made up of 15 amino acids. Germline trimming cut 4 bases from V and 4 bases from J; bases unmatched to any gene: 8. CDR3 residues: CASSPLTGAGNTIYF. In DNA, the CDR3 is TGTGCCAGCAGCCCATTAACAGGGGCCGGAAACACCATATATTTT.

This clone was seen a single time. CDR3 sequence: CASRSRLAEYNEQFF. The DNA for the CDR3 is TGCGCCAGCAGGTCGAGACTAGCGGAGTACAATGAGCAGTTCTTC. The chain carries TRBV5-1 and TRBJ2-1, with 9 bases lining up with TRBD2. Germline V CDR1 and CDR2: SGHRS, YFSETQ. This CDR3 comprises 15 residues. Trimming took 5 bases from V and 4 from J; bases not matched to a gene: 7.

The rearrangement joins TRBV27 to TRBJ1-1; 8 bases map to TRBD1. The CDR3 is 14 residues long. With 8 bases clipped from V and 2 bases from J, the junction kept 7 bases outside the gene matches. CDR1 is MNHEY and CDR2 is SMNVEV in the germline V gene (reference sequence). The CDR3 is CASSLDRVNTEAFF. CDR3 coding DNA: TGTGCCAGCTCCTTGGACAGGGTTAACACTGAAGCTTTCTTT.

The CDR3 sequence is CAWSDGGGNSPLHF. DNA for the CDR3: TGTGCCTGGAGTGACGGGGGGGGCAATTCACCCCTCCACTTT. The rearrangement uses TRBV30 and TRBJ1-6; weak D call: TRBD1 (6 bases). V was cut by 1 base and J by 7 bases, with 11 bases left in between. CDR1 and CDR2 (germline): GTSNPN, SVGIG (reference sequence). The CDR3 length is 14 residues.

This sequence joins TRBV9 and TRBJ2-5; TRBD2 matches at 12 bases. Germline trimming cut 0 bases from V and 5 bases from J; bases unmatched to any gene: 11. The CDR3 totals 18 residues. Germline lookup yields CDR1 SGDLS and CDR2 YYNGEE. CDR3 DNA: TGTGCCAGCAGCGTAGGTCTTCTAGCGGGGGGGCCGGAGGAGACCCAGTACTTC. Amino acid sequence: CASSVGLLAGGPEETQYF.

The J gene is TRBJ1-2, the V gene TRBV6-1; 7 bases fit TRBD1. The CDR3 covers 14 residues. Germline CDR1 and CDR2: MNHNS and SASEGT. The J segment lost 1 base and the V segment lost 6 bases, leaving 5 bases of the junction unmatched. As DNA, the CDR3 is TGTGCCAGCAGGGGGGACAGAGATAACTATGGCTACACCTTC. Protein product: CASRGDRDNYGYTF.

This chain joins TRBV5-1 and TRBJ2-7, with 9 positions matching TRBD2. The CDR3 totals 13 residues. V lost 3 bases to trimming and J lost 4 bases; unmatched junction nucleotides: 2. Germline assignment: CDR1 SGHRS and CDR2 YFSETQ. The DNA for the CDR3 is TGCGCCAGCAGCTCCGCGGGGGGGTACGAGCAGTACTTC. This gives the protein CASSSAGGYEQYF.

By proportion, this clone is medium-sized (0.01 to 0.1%). This chain connects TRBV15 to TRBJ2-7, with D possibly TRBD1 on 6 matching bases. V was pared by 5 bases and J by 6 bases, with 23 bases between. Per the germline V gene, CDR1 is LNHNV and CDR2 is YYDKDF (reference sequence). The length of the CDR3 is 16 residues. The CDR3, as DNA: TGTGCCACCAGCCGCTCACGATTGGACAGCCGCATCGAGCAGTACTTC. This encodes CATSRSRLDSRIEQYF.

This clone ranks as medium-sized. The chain joins TRBV10-3 to TRBJ2-3; D gene uncertain. Germline V gives CDR1 ENHRY, CDR2 SYGVKD. The CDR3 is made up of 17 amino acids. V lost 3 bases to trimming and J lost 2 bases, with 18 bases between them. CDR3 sequence: CAISEGLRSIYTDTQYF. In nucleotides, the CDR3 is TGTGCCATCAGTGAAGGCCTACGGAGTATCTACACAGATACGCAGTATTTT.

This chain uses TRBV4-2 with TRBJ1-6; 7 bases match TRBD1. The germline V gene encodes CDR1 LGHNA and CDR2 YNFKEQ. This CDR3 region has 18 residues. Trimming at V came to 2 bases and at J to 0 bases, leaving 7 bases not matched to a gene. The CDR3 DNA sequence: TGTGCCAGCAGCCAATCTGGACAGGAGAGCTCCTATAATTCACCCCTCCACTTT. Protein product: CASSQSGQESSYNSPLHF.

The chain couples TRBV18 to TRBJ1-3; no clear D gene. Trimming took 3 bases from V and 0 from J, leaving 12 bases between them. Germline V gene lookup returns CDR1 KGHSH and CDR2 LQKENI. The CDR3 has 16 residues. CDR3 sequence: CASSPVPGNSGNTIYF. The CDR3 DNA reads as TGTGCCAGCTCACCGGTACCGGGGAACTCTGGAAACACCATATATTTT.

This clone was recorded a few times. The chain recombines TRBV30 with TRBJ2-3; the match to TRBD2 covers 12 bases. The V segment lost 8 bases and the J segment 6 bases; nucleotides outside the gene matches: 6. The CDR3 is 13 amino acids. Per germline, CDR1 GTSNPN and CDR2 SVGIG (reference sequence). The CDR3 DNA reads TGTGCCGGACTAGCGGGGAGGGGGGATACGCAGTATTTT. Residues: CAGLAGRGDTQYF.

The gene calls are TRBV5-6 and TRBJ1-2, with 12 bases fitting TRBD1. Losses at the gene ends were 5 bases for V and 8 bases for J; bases not matched to a gene: 7. This CDR3 is 14 amino acids long. The V gene's germline CDR1 is SGHDT and CDR2 YYEEEE. This chain's CDR3 is CASRGQGAQGGYTF. The CDR3 DNA sequence: TGTGCCAGCAGGGGACAGGGGGCGCAGGGAGGCTACACCTTC.

The chain carries TRBV19 and TRBJ1-6; TRBD1 might be the D (6 bases). The V and J ends lost 3 bases and 7 bases respectively, with 13 bases between them. The CDR3 spans 15 residues. Germline CDR1 reads LNHDA; CDR2 reads SQIVND (reference sequence). The DNA of the CDR3 is TGTGCCAGTAGTATGGTGGGCCAGGGGAATTCACCCCTCCACTTT. This sequence encodes CASSMVGQGNSPLHF.

The chain couples TRBV6-6 to TRBJ2-7, with TRBD1 identical over 7 bases. Trimming cost V 5 bases and J 4 bases; bases outside gene matches: 2. This CDR3 spans 12 amino acids. Germline values: CDR1 MNHNY, CDR2 SVGAGI (reference sequence). The CDR3 DNA follows: TGTGCCAGCAGTGAGGGACAGTACGAGCAGTACTTC. Its translation is CASSEGQYEQYF.

Written as DNA, the CDR3 is TGTGCCAGCAGCTTAGCGAGTAGCGGGAGGAGCTCCTACGAGCAGTACTTC. This translates into CASSLASSGRSSYEQYF. This rearrangement joins TRBV7-2 to TRBJ2-7; 10 bases line up with TRBD2. J lost 0 bases, V lost 0 bases, and 5 bases had no gene match. Per the germline V gene, CDR1 is SGHTA and CDR2 is FQGNSA. The CDR3 loop spans 17 amino acids.

The rearrangement uses TRBV28 and TRBJ2-7; D is undetermined. The V gene lost 4 bases and the J gene lost 5 bases, with 12 bases spanning the gap. The germline V gene encodes CDR1 MDHEN and CDR2 SYDVKM. This CDR3 comprises 13 residues. CDR3 in DNA: TGTGCCAGCAGTTACCACCGGGTACACGAGCAGTACTTC. Its protein product is CASSYHRVHEQYF.

This clone was recorded only once. The chain couples TRBV5-4 to TRBJ2-3; possible D gene TRBD2, 6 bases. The CDR3 is 16 amino acids. Germline V lookup: CDR1 SGHNT, CDR2 YYREEE (reference sequence). V lost 3 bases and J lost 1, with 15 bases in between. The CDR3, as DNA: TGTGCCAGCAGCTCGGCGGCGTGGGGGGGCACAGATACGCAGTATTTT. Protein sequence: CASSSAAWGGTDTQYF.